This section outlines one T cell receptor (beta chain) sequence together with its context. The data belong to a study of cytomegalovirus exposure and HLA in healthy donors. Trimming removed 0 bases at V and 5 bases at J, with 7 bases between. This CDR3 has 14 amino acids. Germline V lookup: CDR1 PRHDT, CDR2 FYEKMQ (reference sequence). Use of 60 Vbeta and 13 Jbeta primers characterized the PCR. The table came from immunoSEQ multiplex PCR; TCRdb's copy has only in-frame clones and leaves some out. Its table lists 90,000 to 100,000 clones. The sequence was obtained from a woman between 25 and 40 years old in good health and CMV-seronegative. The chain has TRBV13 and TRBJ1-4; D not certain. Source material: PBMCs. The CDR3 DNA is TGTGCCAGCAGCTTAGGACAGAGCAATGAAAAACTGTTTTTT. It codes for CASSLGQSNEKLFF. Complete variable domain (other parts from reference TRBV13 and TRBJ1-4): AAGVIQSPRHLIKEKRETATLKCYPIPRHDTVYWYQQGPGQDPQFLISFYEKMQSDKGSIPDRFSAQQFSDYHSELNMSSLELGDSALYFCASSLGQSNEKLFFGSGTQLSVL.